This TCR beta chain was recorded in a study of cytomegalovirus exposure and HLA in healthy donors. The CDR3 contains 15 residues. Germline V lookup: CDR1 SGHRS, CDR2 YFSETQ. V lost 1 base to trimming and J lost 1 base; unmatched junction nucleotides: 2. Use of 60 Vbeta and 13 Jbeta primers characterized the PCR. In the source study's methods: In a later analysis, about 12 million of approximately 86 million unique beta chains occurred in at least two donors. Generated by immunoSEQ multiplex PCR, the TCRdb table keeps only in-frame clones and is missing some. Clone size and V and J calls were adopted from that table, with D and trimming inferred from the DNA. The sample consists of over 150,000 clones, 75% to 85% of them appearing once.

This chain connects TRBV5-1 to TRBJ1-5; 7 bases agree with TRBD1. The receptor was derived from a male donor in good health and CMV-seropositive. Sequencing was carried out using PBMCs. CDR3 protein: CASSLIGGSNQPQHF. The CDR3 nucleotides read TGCGCCAGCAGCTTGATAGGGGGCAGCAATCAGCCCCAGCATTTT.